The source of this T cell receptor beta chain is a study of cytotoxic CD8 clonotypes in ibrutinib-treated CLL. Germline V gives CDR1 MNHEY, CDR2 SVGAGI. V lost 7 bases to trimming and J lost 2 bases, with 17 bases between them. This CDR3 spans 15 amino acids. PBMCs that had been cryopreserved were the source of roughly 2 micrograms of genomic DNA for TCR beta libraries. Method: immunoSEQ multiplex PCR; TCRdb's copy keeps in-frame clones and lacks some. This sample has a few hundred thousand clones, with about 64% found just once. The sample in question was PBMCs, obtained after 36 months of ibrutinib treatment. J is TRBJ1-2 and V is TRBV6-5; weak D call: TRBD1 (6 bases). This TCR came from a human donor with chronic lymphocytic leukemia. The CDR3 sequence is CASIGFAGVNYGYTF. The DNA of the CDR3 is TGTGCCAGCATTGGATTCGCAGGGGTAAACTATGGCTACACCTTC.